The T cell receptor beta chain under discussion was sequenced for a study of read filtering for tumor transcriptome and immune sequencing. Study-level points and caveats: Approximately 79% of IR-seq clonotypes had a single read, yet these held about 3.6% of reads.

Losses at the gene ends were 3 bases for V and 1 base for J; bases not matched to a gene: 2. CDR1 SGHTA and CDR2 FQGNSA come from the germline V gene. This CDR3 comprises 14 residues. Molecular barcoded adaptors covering alpha/delta and beta/gamma chains were used on roughly 400 ng RNA. TCRdb processed the reads anew with MiXCR; each CDR3 protein has one entry. The data hold roughly 41,000 distinct CDR3 sequences, with about an eighth observed a single time. This clonotype was detected a few times. Its antigen is not known. The V and J genes are TRBV7-2 and TRBJ2-7; 8 nucleotides align to TRBD1. Sequenced: a population of CD138-negative cells sorted from bone marrow. This receptor was obtained from a donor at least 40 years old with multiple myeloma. Written as DNA, the CDR3 is TGTGCCAGCAGCTTCCGGACAGGGTCCTACGAGCAGTACTTC. It specifies CASSFRTGSYEQYF.